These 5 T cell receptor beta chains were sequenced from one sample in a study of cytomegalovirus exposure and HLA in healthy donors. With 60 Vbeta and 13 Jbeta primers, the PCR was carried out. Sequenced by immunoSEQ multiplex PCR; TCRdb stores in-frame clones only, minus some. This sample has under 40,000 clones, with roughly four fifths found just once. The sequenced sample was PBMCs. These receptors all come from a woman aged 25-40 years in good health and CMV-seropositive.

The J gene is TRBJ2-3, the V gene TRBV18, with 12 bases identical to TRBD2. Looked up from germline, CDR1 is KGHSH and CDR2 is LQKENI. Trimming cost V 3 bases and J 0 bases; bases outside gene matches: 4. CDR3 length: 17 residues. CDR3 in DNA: TGTGCCAGCTCACCCCGGACTAGCGGGGTTAGCACAGATACGCAGTATTTT. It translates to CASSPRTSGVSTDTQYF.

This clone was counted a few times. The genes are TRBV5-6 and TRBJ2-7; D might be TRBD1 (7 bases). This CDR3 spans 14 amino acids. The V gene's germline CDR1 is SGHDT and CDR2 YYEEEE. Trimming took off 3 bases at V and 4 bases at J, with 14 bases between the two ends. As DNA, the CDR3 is TGTGCCAGCAGCTCAACAGGGGCGGGGTACGAGCAGTACTTC. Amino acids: CASSSTGAGYEQYF.

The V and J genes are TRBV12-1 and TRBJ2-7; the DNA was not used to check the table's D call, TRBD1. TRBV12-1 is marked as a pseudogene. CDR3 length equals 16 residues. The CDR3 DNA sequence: TGTGCCAGCAGCTTTCACCGACAGGGGGCCCCCTACGAGCAGTACTTC. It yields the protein CASSFHRQGAPYEQYF.

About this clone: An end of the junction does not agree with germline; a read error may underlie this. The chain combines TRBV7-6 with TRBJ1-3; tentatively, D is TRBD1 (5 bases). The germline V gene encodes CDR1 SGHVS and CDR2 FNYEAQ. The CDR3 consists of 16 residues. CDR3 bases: TGTGCCTGCAGCTTAGGTCAGGGATACTCCGGAAACACCATATATTTT. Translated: CACSLGQGYSGNTIYF.

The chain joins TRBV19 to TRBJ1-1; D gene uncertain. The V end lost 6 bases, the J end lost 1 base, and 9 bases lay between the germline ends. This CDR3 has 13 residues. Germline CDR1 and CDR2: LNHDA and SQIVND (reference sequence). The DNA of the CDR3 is TGTGCCAGTAGAGATCACACGAACACTGAAGCTTTCTTT. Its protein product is CASRDHTNTEAFF.